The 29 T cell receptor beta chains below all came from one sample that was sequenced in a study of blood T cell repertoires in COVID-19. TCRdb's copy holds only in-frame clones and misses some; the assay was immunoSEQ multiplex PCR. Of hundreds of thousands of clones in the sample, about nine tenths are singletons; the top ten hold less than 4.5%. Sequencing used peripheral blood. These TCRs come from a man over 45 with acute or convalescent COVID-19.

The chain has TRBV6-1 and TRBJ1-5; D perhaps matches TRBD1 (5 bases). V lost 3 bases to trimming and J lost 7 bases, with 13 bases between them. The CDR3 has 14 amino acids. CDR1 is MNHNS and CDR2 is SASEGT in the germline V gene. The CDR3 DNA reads TGTGCCAGCAGTGACGCAGGGTTTAGCCAGCCCCAGCATTTT. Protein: CASSDAGFSQPQHF.

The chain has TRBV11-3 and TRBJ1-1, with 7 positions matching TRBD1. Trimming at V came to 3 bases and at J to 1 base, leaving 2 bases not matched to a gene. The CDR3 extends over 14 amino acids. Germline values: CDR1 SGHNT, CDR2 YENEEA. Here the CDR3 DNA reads TGTGCCAGCAGCTTGGGACAGCAGAACACTGAAGCTTTCTTT. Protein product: CASSLGQQNTEAFF.

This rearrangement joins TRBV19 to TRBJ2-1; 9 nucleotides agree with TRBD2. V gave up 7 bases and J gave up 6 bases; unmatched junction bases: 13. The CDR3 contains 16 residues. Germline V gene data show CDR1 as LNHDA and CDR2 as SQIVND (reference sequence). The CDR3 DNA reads TGTGCCAGTACGGCGGGGGGGGCCTTATACGGCAATGAGCAGTTCTTC. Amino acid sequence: CASTAGGALYGNEQFF.

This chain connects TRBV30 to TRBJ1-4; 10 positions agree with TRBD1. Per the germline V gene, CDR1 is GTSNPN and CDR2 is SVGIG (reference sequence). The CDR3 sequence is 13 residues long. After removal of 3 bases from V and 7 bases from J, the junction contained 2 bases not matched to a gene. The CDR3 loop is CAWRGTGAEKLFF. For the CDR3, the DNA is TGTGCCTGGAGGGGGACAGGGGCTGAAAAACTGTTTTTT.

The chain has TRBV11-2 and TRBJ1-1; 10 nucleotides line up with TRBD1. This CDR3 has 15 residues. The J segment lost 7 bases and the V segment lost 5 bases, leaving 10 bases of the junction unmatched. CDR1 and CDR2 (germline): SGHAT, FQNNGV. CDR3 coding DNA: TGTGCCAGCAGCCCTGGGACAGGGGTCTTTGGTGAAGCTTTCTTT. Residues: CASSPGTGVFGEAFF.

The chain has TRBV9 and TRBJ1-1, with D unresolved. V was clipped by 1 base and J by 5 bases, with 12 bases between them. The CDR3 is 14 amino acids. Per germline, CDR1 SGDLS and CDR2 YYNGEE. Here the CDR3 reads CASSVRSAGTEAFF. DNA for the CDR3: TGTGCCAGCAGCGTAAGGTCCGCGGGGACTGAAGCTTTCTTT.

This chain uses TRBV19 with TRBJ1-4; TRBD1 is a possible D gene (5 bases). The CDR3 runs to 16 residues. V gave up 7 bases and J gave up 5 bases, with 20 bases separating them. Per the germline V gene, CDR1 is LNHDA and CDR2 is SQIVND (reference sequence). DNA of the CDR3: TGTGCCAGTACCCGAAGACAGCCCGCGGAGAATGAAAAACTGTTTTTT. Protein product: CASTRRQPAENEKLFF.

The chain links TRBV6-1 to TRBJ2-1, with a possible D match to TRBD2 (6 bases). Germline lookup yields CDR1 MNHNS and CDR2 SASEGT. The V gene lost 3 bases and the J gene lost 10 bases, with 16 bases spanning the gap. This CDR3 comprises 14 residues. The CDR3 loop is CASSDRAGRGEQFF. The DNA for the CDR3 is TGTGCCAGCAGTGACAGGGCTGGACGGGGGGAGCAGTTCTTC.

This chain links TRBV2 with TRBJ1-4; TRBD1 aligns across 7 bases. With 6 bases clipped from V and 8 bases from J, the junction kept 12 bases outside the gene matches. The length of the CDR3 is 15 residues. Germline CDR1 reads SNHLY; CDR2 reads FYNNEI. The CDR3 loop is CASRAIGGLEEKLFF. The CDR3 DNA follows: TGTGCCAGCAGGGCCATAGGGGGCTTGGAGGAAAAACTGTTTTTT.

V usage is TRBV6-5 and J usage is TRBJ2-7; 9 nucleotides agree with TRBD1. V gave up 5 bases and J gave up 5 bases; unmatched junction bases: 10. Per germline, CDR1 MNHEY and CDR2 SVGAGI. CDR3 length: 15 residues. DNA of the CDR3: TGTGCCAGCAGTCGAATGGGACAGGGCCTGGACGAGCAGTACTTC. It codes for CASSRMGQGLDEQYF.

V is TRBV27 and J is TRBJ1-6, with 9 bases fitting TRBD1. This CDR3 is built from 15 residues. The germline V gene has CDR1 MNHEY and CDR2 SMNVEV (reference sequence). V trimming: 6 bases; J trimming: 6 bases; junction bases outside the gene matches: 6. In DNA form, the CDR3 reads TGTGCCAGCAGACCCGGGACAGGGTCTAATTCACCCCTCCACTTT. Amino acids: CASRPGTGSNSPLHF.

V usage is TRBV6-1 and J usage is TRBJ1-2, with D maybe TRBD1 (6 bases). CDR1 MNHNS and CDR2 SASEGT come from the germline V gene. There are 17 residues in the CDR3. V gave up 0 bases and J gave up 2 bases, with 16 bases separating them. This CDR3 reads CASSEAPGGRGNYGYTF. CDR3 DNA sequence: TGTGCCAGCAGTGAAGCGCCTGGGGGCAGGGGCAACTATGGCTACACCTTC.

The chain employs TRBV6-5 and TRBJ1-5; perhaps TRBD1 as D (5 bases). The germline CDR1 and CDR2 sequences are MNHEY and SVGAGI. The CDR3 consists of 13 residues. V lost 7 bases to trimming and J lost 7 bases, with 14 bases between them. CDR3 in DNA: TGTGCCAGCACCATCGGGGGGTGGCAGCCCCAGCATTTT. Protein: CASTIGGWQPQHF.

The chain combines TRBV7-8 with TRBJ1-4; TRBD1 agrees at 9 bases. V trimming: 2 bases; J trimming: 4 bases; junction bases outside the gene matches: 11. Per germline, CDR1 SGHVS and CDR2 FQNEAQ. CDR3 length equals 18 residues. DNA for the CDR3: TGTGCCAGCAGCTTACCTATCTTCGACAGGGGGTTTAATGAAAAACTGTTTTTT. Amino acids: CASSLPIFDRGFNEKLFF.

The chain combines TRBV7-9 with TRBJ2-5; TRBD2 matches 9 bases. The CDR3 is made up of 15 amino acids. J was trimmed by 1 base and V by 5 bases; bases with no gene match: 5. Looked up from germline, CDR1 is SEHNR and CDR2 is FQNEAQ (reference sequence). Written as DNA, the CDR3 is TGTGCCAGCAGCCCCAGTAGCGGGGGCCAAGAGACCCAGTACTTC. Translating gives CASSPSSGGQETQYF.

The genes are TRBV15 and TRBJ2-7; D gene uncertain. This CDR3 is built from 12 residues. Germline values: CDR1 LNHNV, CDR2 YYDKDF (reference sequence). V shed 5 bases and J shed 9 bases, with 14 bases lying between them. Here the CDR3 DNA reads TGTGCCACCAGCCCTGCAGGTGGTGGGCAGTACTTC. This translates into CATSPAGGGQYF.

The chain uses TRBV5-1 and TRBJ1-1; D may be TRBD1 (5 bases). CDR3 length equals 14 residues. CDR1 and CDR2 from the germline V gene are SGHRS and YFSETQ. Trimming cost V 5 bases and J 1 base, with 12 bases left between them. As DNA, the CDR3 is TGCGCCAGCAGTGCGCAGGGCGCGAACACTGAAGCTTTCTTT. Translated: CASSAQGANTEAFF.

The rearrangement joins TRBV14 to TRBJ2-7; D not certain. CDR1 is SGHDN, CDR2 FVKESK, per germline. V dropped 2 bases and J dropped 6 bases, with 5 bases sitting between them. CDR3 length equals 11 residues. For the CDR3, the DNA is TGTGCCAGCAGCCAATTCCGCGAGCAGTACTTC. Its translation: CASSQFREQYF.

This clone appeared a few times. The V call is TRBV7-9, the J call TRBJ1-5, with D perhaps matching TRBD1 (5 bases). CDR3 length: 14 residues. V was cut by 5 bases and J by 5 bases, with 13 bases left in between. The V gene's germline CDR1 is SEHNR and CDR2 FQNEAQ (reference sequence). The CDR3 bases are TGTGCCAGCAGCGGTAACGACAGATATCAGCCCCAGCATTTT. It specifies CASSGNDRYQPQHF.

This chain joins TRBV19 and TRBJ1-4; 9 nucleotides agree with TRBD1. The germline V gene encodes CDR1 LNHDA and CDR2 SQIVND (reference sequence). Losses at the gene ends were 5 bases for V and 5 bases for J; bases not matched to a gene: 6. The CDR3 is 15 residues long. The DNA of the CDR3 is TGTGCCAGTAGTGACACCGGGACAGGGAATGAAAAACTGTTTTTT. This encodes CASSDTGTGNEKLFF.

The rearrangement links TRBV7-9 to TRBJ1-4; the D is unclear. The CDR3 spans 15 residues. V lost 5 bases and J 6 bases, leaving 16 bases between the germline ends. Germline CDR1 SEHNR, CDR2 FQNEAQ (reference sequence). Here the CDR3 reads CASSPNPTVHEKLFF. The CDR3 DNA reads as TGTGCCAGCAGCCCCAATCCCACAGTCCATGAAAAACTGTTTTTT.

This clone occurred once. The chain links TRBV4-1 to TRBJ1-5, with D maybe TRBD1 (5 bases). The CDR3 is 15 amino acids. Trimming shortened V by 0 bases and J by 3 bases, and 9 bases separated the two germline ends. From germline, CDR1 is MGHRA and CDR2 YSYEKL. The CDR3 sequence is CASSQDRDSNQPQHF. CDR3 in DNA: TGCGCCAGCAGCCAAGATCGGGACTCCAATCAGCCCCAGCATTTT.

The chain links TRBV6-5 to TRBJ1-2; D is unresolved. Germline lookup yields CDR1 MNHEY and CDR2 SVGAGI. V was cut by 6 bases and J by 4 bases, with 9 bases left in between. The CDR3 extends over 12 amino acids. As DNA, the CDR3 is TGTGCCAGCAGGCAAGCGGGCTATGGCTACACCTTC. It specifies CASRQAGYGYTF.

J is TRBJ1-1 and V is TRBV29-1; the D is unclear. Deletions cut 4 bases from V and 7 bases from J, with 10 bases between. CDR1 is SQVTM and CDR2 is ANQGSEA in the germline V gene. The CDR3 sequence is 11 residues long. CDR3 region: CSVAPTVEAFF. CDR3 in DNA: TGCAGCGTTGCACCTACAGTTGAAGCTTTCTTT.

CDR3: CASTLGPSNQPQHF. CDR3 sequence (DNA): TGTGCCAGCACCCTCGGTCCTTCCAATCAGCCCCAGCATTTT. The chain joins TRBV6-5 to TRBJ1-5; D gene ambiguous. The CDR3 spans 14 residues. The V end lost 7 bases, the J end lost 3 bases, and 13 bases lay between the germline ends. CDR1 is MNHEY and CDR2 is SVGAGI in the germline V gene.

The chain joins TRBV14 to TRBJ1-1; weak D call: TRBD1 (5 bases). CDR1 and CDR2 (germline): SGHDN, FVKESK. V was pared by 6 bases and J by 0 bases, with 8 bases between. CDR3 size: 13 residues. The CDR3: CASSRGLNTEAFF. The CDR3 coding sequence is TGTGCCAGCAGTAGGGGTCTGAACACTGAAGCTTTCTTT. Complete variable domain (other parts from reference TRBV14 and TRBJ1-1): EAGVTQFPSHSVIEKGQTVTLRCDPISGHDNLYWYRRVMGKEIKFLLHFVKESKQDESGMPNNRFLAERTGGTYSTLKVQPAELEDSGVYFCASSRGLNTEAFFGQGTRLTVV.

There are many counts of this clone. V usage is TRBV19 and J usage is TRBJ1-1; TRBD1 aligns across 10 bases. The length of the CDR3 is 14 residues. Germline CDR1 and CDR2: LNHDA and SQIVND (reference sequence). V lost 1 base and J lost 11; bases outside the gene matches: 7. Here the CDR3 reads CASSIARQGASAFF. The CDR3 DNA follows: TGTGCCAGTAGTATAGCTAGACAGGGGGCTTCGGCTTTCTTT.

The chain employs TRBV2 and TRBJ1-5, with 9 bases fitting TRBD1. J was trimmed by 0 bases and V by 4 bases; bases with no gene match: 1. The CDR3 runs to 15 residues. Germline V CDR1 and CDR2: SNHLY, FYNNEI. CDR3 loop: CASSGQGVSNQPQHF. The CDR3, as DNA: TGTGCCAGCAGTGGACAGGGGGTTAGCAATCAGCCCCAGCATTTT. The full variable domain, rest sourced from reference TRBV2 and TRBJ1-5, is EPEVTQTPSHQVTQMGQEVILRCVPISNHLYFYWYRQILGQKVEFLVSFYNNEISEKSEIFDDQFSVERPDGSNFTLKIRSTKLEDSAMYFCASSGQGVSNQPQHFGDGTRLSIL.

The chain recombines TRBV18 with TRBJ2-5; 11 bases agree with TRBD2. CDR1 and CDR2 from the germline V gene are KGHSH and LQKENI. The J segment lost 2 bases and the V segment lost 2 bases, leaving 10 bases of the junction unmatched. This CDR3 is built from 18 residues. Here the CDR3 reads CASSPTLTSGGLQETQYF. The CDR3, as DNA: TGTGCCAGCTCACCAACCCTTACTAGCGGGGGCCTTCAAGAGACCCAGTACTTC.